Sequencing of this T cell receptor beta chain was carried out in a study of blood T cells in healthy people across ages. Next came a second PCR, run for about 6 to 11 cycles, which used a sample-barcoded 5' primer along with a J-beta primer mix. Each CDR3 protein gets one entry after TCRdb re-called the 5' RACE reads with MiXCR. The repertoire has around 1,500,000 distinct CDR3 sequences, approximately 40% of them found once; the top ten carry less than 8%. V dropped 3 bases and J dropped 6 bases, with 20 bases sitting between them. The V gene's germline CDR1 is SQVTM and CDR2 ANQGSEA. This CDR3 comprises 15 residues.

This TCR came from a woman younger than 35 in good health. V and J are TRBV29-1 and TRBJ1-2; D is ambiguous. Material for sequencing was blood. The CDR3 spells CSVEERVGLGDGYTF. The CDR3 DNA reads as TGCAGCGTTGAGGAGAGGGTCGGCCTTGGGGATGGCTACACCTTC.